This passage covers 8 T cell receptor beta chains from one sample sequenced in a study of T cell clones after liver transplantation. Assay used: immunoSEQ multiplex PCR; TCRdb lists only in-frame clones, some missing. The table has 60,000 or so clones, 70% to 75% seen once. The sample in question was CD4+ T cells from blood, obtained at the 22-month timepoint. These receptors all stem from a human patient who received a liver transplant. Some of these T cells may belong to the graft donor.

The V and J genes are TRBV18 and TRBJ2-1; D is unclear. The germline V and J ends were trimmed by 0 bases and 7 bases, with 13 bases remaining between them. The CDR3 is 15 residues long. Germline CDR1 is KGHSH and CDR2 is LQKENI. The CDR3 DNA is TGTGCCAGCTCACCACCGTCCGGGTATAGGAATGAGCAGTTCTTC. Its protein product is CASSPPSGYRNEQFF. The variable domain in full, with the rest retrieved from reference TRBV18 and TRBJ2-1, is NAGVMQNPRHLVRRRGQEARLRCSPMKGHSHVYWYRQLPEEGLKFMVYLQKENIIDESGMPKERFSAEFPKEGPSILRIQQVVRGDSAAYFCASSPPSGYRNEQFFGPGTRLTVL.

The chain uses TRBV11-2 and TRBJ1-1; D is perhaps TRBD1 (6 bases). Trimming cost V 7 bases and J 3 bases, with 15 bases left between them. The CDR3 loop spans 14 amino acids. Germline CDR1 is SGHAT and CDR2 is FQNNGV. The CDR3 coding sequence is TGTGCCAGCACCAGGGCACAGGGACACACTGAAGCTTTCTTT. Its protein is CASTRAQGHTEAFF.

The CDR3 loop reads CASSLVPNTGELFF. CDR3 in DNA: TGCGCCAGCAGCTTGGTACCAAACACCGGGGAGCTGTTTTTT. J is TRBJ2-2 and V is TRBV5-1, with D unresolved. The CDR3 loop spans 14 amino acids. Between the trimmed V and J ends, which lost 0 bases and 2 bases, there was a span of 5 bases. Germline CDR1 reads SGHRS; CDR2 reads YFSETQ.

Concerning this clone: One end of the junction fails to match germline, which may point to a read error. The CDR3 here is CASSLGIAGGDTQYF. CDR3 nucleotide sequence: TGTGCCAGCAGTTTAGGGATCGCGGGGGGGGATACGCAGTATTTT. The V gene is TRBV11-2, the J gene TRBJ2-3, with 9 bases identical to TRBD2. The germline gives CDR1 SGHAT, CDR2 FQNNGV. This CDR3 spans 15 amino acids.

The DNA of the CDR3 is TGCAGTGCCGGCCGCCAAGAGACCCAGTACTTC. This codes for CSAGRQETQYF. This chain links TRBV20-1 with TRBJ2-5; D gene ambiguous. This CDR3 comprises 11 residues. The germline gives CDR1 DFQATT, CDR2 SNEGSKA (reference sequence). V gave up 6 bases and J gave up 1 base, with 6 bases separating them.

The rearrangement uses TRBV30 and TRBJ2-7; D not resolved. The CDR3 spans 16 residues. Germline values: CDR1 GTSNPN, CDR2 SVGIG (reference sequence). The ends were cut back, 3 bases at V and 3 bases at J, with 21 bases in the middle. The CDR3 is CAWSPTPDHLNYEQYF. CDR3 DNA: TGTGCCTGGAGCCCGACTCCGGACCATCTAAACTACGAGCAGTACTTC.

The rearrangement links TRBV7-2 to TRBJ2-3, with D unclear. In germline, CDR1 is SGHTA, CDR2 FQGNSA. The CDR3 runs to 15 residues. V shed 6 bases and J shed 1 base, with 14 bases lying between them. Written as DNA, the CDR3 is TGTGCCAGCAGTCCGGGTAGCAGCCGCACAGATACGCAGTATTTT. Protein product: CASSPGSSRTDTQYF.

The sample holds a few counts of this clone. The chain links TRBV6-4 to TRBJ2-3, with 13 bases identical to TRBD2. Germline CDR1 reads MRHNA; CDR2 reads SNTAGT. V lost 9 bases and J lost 5; bases outside the gene matches: 8. The CDR3 runs to 15 residues. CDR3 bases: TGTGCCAGTTCTGTGGGACTAGCGGGGCGAGATACGCAGTATTTT. This codes for CASSVGLAGRDTQYF.